The subject of this entry is one T cell receptor beta chain. The repertoire was sequenced with immunoSEQ multiplex PCR; TCRdb's copy has only in-frame clones and lacks some. Of about 40,000 clones in the sample, around 93% were seen once. The V end lost 0 bases, the J end lost 0 bases, and 11 bases lay between the germline ends. There are 16 residues in the CDR3. Germline assignment: CDR1 SGHAT and CDR2 FQNNGV. The data derive from a study of T cell changes during pregnancy in multiple sclerosis. The V and J genes are TRBV11-2 and TRBJ1-2; no clear D gene. The sequence was collected from a female donor with multiple sclerosis, enrolled in a pregnancy study. The material was CD4+ T cells from peripheral blood mononuclear cells, obtained after pregnancy. DNA of the CDR3: TGTGCCAGCAGCTTAGAAGGAGCGGCAACTAACTATGGCTACACCTTC. Its protein is CASSLEGAATNYGYTF.